The entry below gives a single T cell receptor beta chain sequence along with its context. The antigen is unknown. 60 Vbeta and 13 Jbeta primers were used in PCR. The assay was immunoSEQ multiplex PCR, and TCRdb's table has in-frame clones only and misses some. The table lists about 43,000 clones, 51% of them singletons. These data belong to a study of cytomegalovirus exposure and HLA in healthy donors. Study background: Of all 360 or so donors who were genotyped, 80% to 85% belonged to the Caucasian-associated ancestry cluster.

Study findings and constraints: It was shown in a later analysis that HLA-associated TCR beta chains were more clonally expanded than other, equally common chains. Among TCR sequences, most were rare, though some public TCRs appeared in many donors.

Per the germline V gene, CDR1 is MNHEY and CDR2 is SVGAGI. V gave up 2 bases and J gave up 6 bases; unmatched junction bases: 9. The CDR3 has 16 amino acids. The chain couples TRBV6-5 to TRBJ2-2; 7 nucleotides line up with TRBD1. The sample was PBMCs. The TCR was taken from a man aged 60-69 years in good health and CMV-seronegative. CDR3: CASSYHVFQGAGELFF. The CDR3 nucleotides are TGTGCCAGCAGTTACCATGTATTTCAGGGGGCCGGGGAGCTGTTTTTT.